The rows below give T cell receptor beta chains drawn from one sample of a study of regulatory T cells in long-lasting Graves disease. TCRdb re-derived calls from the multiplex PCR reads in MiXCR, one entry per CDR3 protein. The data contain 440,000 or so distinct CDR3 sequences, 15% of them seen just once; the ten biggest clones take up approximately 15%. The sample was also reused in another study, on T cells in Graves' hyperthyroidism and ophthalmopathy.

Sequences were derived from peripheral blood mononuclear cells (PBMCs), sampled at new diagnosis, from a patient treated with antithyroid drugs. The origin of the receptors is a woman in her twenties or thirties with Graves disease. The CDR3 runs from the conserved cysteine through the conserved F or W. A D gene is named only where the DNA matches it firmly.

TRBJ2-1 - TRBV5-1 CASSLEGNSYNEQFF
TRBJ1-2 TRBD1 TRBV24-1 CATSDRTGGNYGYTF
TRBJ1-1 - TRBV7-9 CASSLGDQGGAFF
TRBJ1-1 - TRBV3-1 CASSQDSTDLNTEAFF
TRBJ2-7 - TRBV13 CASSLSGDGSYEQYF
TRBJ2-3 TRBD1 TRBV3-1 CASSQEEGTGQDTQYF
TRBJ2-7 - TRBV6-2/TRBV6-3 CASSYSPESGPYEQYF
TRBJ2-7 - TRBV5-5 CASSPFLGVARHEQYF
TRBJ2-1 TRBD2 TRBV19 CASFSGRALDEQFF
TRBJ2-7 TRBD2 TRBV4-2 CASSQGTSGEYEQYF
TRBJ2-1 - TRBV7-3 CASSPQKGLVYEQFF
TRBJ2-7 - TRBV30 CAWTLELSYEQYF
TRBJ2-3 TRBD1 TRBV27 CASSLTGGAAGDTQYF
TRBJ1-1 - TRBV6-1 CASRTQGVNTEAFF
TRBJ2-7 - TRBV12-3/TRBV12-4 CASSFQGGPYEQYF
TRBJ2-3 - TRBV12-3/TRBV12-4 CASTPGTLTDTQYF
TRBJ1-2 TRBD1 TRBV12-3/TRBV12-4 CASSSGGDSGYTF